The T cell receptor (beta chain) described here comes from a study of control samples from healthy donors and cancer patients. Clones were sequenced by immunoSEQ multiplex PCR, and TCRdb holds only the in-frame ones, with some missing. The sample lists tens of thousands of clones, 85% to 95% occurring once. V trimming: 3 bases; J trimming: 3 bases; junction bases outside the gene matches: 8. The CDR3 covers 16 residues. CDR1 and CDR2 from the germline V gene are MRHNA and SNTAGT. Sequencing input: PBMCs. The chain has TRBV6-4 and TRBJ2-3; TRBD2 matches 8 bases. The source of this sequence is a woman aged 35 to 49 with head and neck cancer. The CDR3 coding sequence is TGTGCCAGCAGTGATAGCGGGAACTTGGGGACAGATACGCAGTATTTT. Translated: CASSDSGNLGTDTQYF.